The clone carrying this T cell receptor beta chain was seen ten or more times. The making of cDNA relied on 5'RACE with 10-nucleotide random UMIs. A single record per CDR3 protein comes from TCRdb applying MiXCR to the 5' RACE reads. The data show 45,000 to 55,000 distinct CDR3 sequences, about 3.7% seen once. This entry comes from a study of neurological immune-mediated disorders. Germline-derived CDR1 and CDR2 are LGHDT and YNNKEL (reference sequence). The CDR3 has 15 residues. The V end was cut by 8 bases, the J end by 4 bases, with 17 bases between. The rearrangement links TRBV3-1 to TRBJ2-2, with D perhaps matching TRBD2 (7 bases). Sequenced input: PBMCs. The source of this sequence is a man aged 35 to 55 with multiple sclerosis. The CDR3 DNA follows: TGTGCCAGCTGCTGGGGGGGCCTGAGCACCGGGGAGCTGTTTTTT. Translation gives CASCWGGLSTGELFF.